Presented here are 10 T cell receptor beta chains from one specimen sequenced in a study of molecular identifiers for immune sequencing clone quantification. TCRdb re-called the PCR reads through MiXCR, storing one row per CDR3 protein. The sample gives more than 450,000 distinct CDR3 sequences, over 20% of which show up once; about 0.8% is in the top ten. Sequencing was done on a sample of naive CD8+ T cells from blood, with Jurkat cell RNA spiked in. The sample's subset: FACS-sorted CD8+CD4-CCR7+CD45RA+ naive T cells. The receptor source for this set is a human donor in good health. Some libraries in this study had Jurkat cell RNA spiked in.

This clonotype was counted only a few times. This chain uses TRBV7-2 with TRBJ2-1; TRBD2 agrees at 7 bases. Germline V gene lookup returns CDR1 SGHTA and CDR2 FQGNSA. V shed 2 bases and J 9 bases; nucleotides not matched to a gene: 13. CDR3 size: 16 residues. The CDR3 is CASSLSSGPKLTEQFF. The CDR3 coding sequence is TGTGCCAGCAGCTTATCTAGCGGCCCCAAGCTGACTGAGCAGTTCTTC.

This clonotype was recorded many times. This sequence joins TRBV20-1 and TRBJ1-5; 9 nucleotides agree with TRBD1. Trimming at V came to 0 bases and at J to 5 bases, leaving 5 bases not matched to a gene. The CDR3 loop spans 15 amino acids. Per the germline V gene, CDR1 is DFQATT and CDR2 is SNEGSKA (reference sequence). The CDR3 nucleotides are TGCAGTGCTAGAGATGGGACAGGGAGCCATCAGCCCCAGCATTTT. Protein sequence: CSARDGTGSHQPQHF.

Concerning this clonotype itself: One base away lies a much larger clone, so this may be a sequencing read error. V gene TRBV7-8 combines with J gene TRBJ2-7; 11 bases are a match to TRBD1. This CDR3 has 15 amino acids. CDR1 and CDR2 from the germline V gene are SGHVS and FQNEAQ. J lost 8 bases, V lost 5 bases, and 11 bases had no gene match. The CDR3 region has the DNA TGTGCCAGCAGCGGAGGGACAGGGGGAGTGGGGAAGCAGTACTTC. Translated, it gives CASSGGTGGVGKQYF.

This clonotype appeared a few times. A junction boundary mismatches the germline segment, possibly from a read error. The chain recombines TRBV12-3 or TRBV12-4 with TRBJ2-7, with a weak D call TRBD2 (6 bases). This CDR3 spans 14 amino acids. The CDR3 here is CASTPGSGWNEQCF. CDR3 nucleotide sequence: TGTGCCAGCACCCCGGGGAGCGGGTGGAACGAGCAGTGCTTC.

This chain connects TRBV19 to TRBJ1-5; TRBD1 agrees at 8 bases. The CDR3 contains 15 residues. The junction had 2 bases not matched to a gene; V was cut back by 3 bases and J by 1 base. Looked up from germline, CDR1 is LNHDA and CDR2 is SQIVND (reference sequence). The CDR3 DNA reads as TGTGCCAGTAGTATCCAGGGGGCAAGCAATCAGCCCCAGCATTTT. The encoded protein is CASSIQGASNQPQHF. Together with reference TRBV19 and TRBJ1-5, the CDR3 gives the full variable domain: DGGITQSPKYLFRKEGQNVTLSCEQNLNHDAMYWYRQDPGQGLRLIYYSQIVNDFQKGDIAEGYSVSREKKESFPLTVTSAQKNPTAFYLCASSIQGASNQPQHFGDGTRLSIL.

The chain has TRBV6-2 or TRBV6-3 and TRBJ2-7; 9 bases are a match to TRBD1. There are 15 residues in the CDR3. V lost 10 bases, J lost 3 bases, and 13 bases stayed unmatched. The germline CDR1 and CDR2 sequences are MNHEY and SVGEGT. The CDR3 bases are TGTGCCACGAAGAACTCACAGGGGGCCAGCTACGAGCAGTACTTC. Its translation is CATKNSQGASYEQYF.

This clonotype was observed a handful of times. The CDR3 DNA reads TGCGCCAGCAGCCAAGATTGGGGTCAGTTCGCCTACGAGCAGTACTTC. Translation gives CASSQDWGQFAYEQYF. This rearrangement joins TRBV4-3 to TRBJ2-7; D unresolved. V was cut by 0 bases and J by 2 bases, with 14 bases left in between. The germline gives CDR1 LGHNA, CDR2 YSLEER. This CDR3 is 16 amino acids long.

This clonotype was observed many times. This sequence joins TRBV9 and TRBJ1-1; D uncertain. Trimming cost V 0 bases and J 1 base, with 10 bases left between them. CDR1 is SGDLS, CDR2 YYNGEE, per germline. The CDR3 totals 15 residues. The CDR3 DNA reads TGTGCCAGCAGCGTAGGAGGGAGTCAGAACACTGAAGCTTTCTTT. Translating gives CASSVGGSQNTEAFF.

Comment on this clonotype: It may be a read error: a sequence one base away is much more abundant. The genes are TRBV3-1 and TRBJ2-2, with a tentative D call TRBD2 (5 bases). CDR1 and CDR2 from the germline V gene are LGHDT and YNNKEL (reference sequence). The V end was cut by 3 bases, the J end by 7 bases, with 18 bases between. The CDR3 totals 16 residues. The CDR3 sequence is CASSHEGTLRDGELFF. The CDR3 DNA reads as TGTGCCAGCAGCCATGAAGGAACTCTCCGGGACGGGGAGCTGTTTTTT.

The sample holds one count of this clonotype. The rearrangement joins TRBV27 to TRBJ1-1; D might be TRBD1 (6 bases). Trimming took 8 bases from V and 5 from J, leaving 18 bases between them. Germline V gene lookup returns CDR1 MNHEY and CDR2 SMNVEV (reference sequence). The CDR3 contains 14 residues. The CDR3 reads CASGDTGFGTEAFF. DNA for the CDR3: TGTGCCAGCGGGGACACGGGCTTTGGGACTGAAGCTTTCTTT.